This is a list of T cell receptor beta chains from one sample in a study of OX40 agonist ivuxolimab in advanced cancers. Measured with immunoSEQ multiplex PCR; TCRdb has only the in-frame clones, and not every one. The repertoire holds 70,000 to 85,000 clones, 87% seen once, with approximately 1.3% in the top ten. This specimen was CD4+ or CD8+ T cells sorted from blood, taken in a trial of the OX40 agonist ivuxolimab. These receptor sequences come from an adult with an advanced solid tumor such as melanoma, head and neck, liver or kidney cancer. The CDR3 runs from the conserved cysteine through the conserved F or W. Fields, in order: D gene, J gene, CDR3 length, V gene, clone size, CDR3 DNA, CDR3 protein. The D gene is left open where the match is weak. Part of the rows lack a size; the others show once, few, many or a class for expanded clones.

.	TRBJ1-6	16	TRBV5-1	.	TGCGCCAGCAGCTTGGGGGGGTATGAGTATAATTCACCCCTCCACTTT	CASSLGGYEYNSPLHF
.	TRBJ2-3	13	TRBV28	.	TGTGCCAGCAGTTGGACGGGGTTAAATACGCAGTATTTT	CASSWTGLNTQYF
.	TRBJ1-2	12	TRBV19	.	TGTGCCAGTAGTATAGTAGGGGTTGGCTACACCTTC	CASSIVGVGYTF
TRBD2	TRBJ2-2	14	TRBV28	.	TGTGCCATTCTAGCGGGGGCGAACACCGGGGAGCTGTTTTTT	CAILAGANTGELFF
.	TRBJ2-7	12	TRBV5-1	.	TGCGCCAGCAGCTCGGAGATCGGCGAGCAGTACTTC	CASSSEIGEQYF
.	TRBJ1-5	16	TRBV15	few	TGTGCCACCAGCAGAGATAAGGGGGAACGCAATCAGCCCCAGCATTTT	CATSRDKGERNQPQHF
TRBD1	TRBJ1-4	14	TRBV15	.	TGTGCCACCAGCAGGGGACAGGGGGCCCTAAAACTGTTTTTT	CATSRGQGALKLFF
TRBD2	TRBJ2-7	16	TRBV28	.	TGTGCCAGCAGTTCCCCGGCTAGCGGGGGGAGGTACGAGCAGTACTTC	CASSSPASGGRYEQYF
.	TRBJ2-1	16	TRBV10-3	.	TGTGCCATCAAGGCAGACCCTACCACCCAAGGAGGTGAGCAGTTCTTC	CAIKADPTTQGGEQFF
.	TRBJ2-5	15	TRBV4-1	.	TGCGCCAGCAGCCGAGGGCCGCAGGGGGGCGAGACCCAGTACTTC	CASSRGPQGGETQYF
TRBD1	TRBJ2-2	14	TRBV6-1	.	TGTGCCAGCCACCGAACAGGGGAATCCGGGGAGCTGTTTTTT	CASHRTGESGELFF
TRBD1	TRBJ1-1	14	TRBV10-3	.	TGTGCCATCAGTGCCGGGACAGAGAACACTGAAGCTTTCTTT	CAISAGTENTEAFF
.	TRBJ2-3	12	TRBV30	.	TGTGCCTGGACCGGGTTAACAGATACGCAGTATTTT	CAWTGLTDTQYF
.	TRBJ1-2	13	TRBV10-3	.	TGTGCCATCAGTGAGCGGACAGCGTATGGCTACACCTTC	CAISERTAYGYTF
TRBD2	TRBJ2-7	13	TRBV7-2	.	TGTGCCAGCAGCTTGGGACTAGCCCACGAGCAGTACTTC	CASSLGLAHEQYF
.	TRBJ2-1	15	TRBV28	.	TGTGCCATCGGAAAAGGACTACTAGGGATTGATGAGCAGTTCTTC	CAIGKGLLGIDEQFF
.	TRBJ1-3	11	TRBV6-5	.	TGTGCCAGCAGCTCACAGTACACCATATATTTT	CASSSQYTIYF
.	TRBJ2-5	16	TRBV4-1	.	TGCGCCAGCAGCCAAGACCCTGTCAGGAGGAGAGAGACCCAGTACTTC	CASSQDPVRRRETQYF
.	TRBJ2-3	15	TRBV7-3	.	TGTGCCAGCAGCTTGGGACGGGGGAGGACAGATACGCAGTATTTT	CASSLGRGRTDTQYF
.	TRBJ1-5	16	TRBV19	once	TGTGCCAGTAGTATCGGGACCGCACATAGCAATCAGCCCCAGCATTTT	CASSIGTAHSNQPQHF
.	TRBJ2-3	12	TRBV6-6	.	TGTGCCAGCAGACCGGAGGTTGATACGCAGTATTTT	CASRPEVDTQYF
.	TRBJ1-1	13	TRBV5-4	.	TGTGCCAGCAGCTTACAGGGAAGAACTGAAGCTTTCTTT	CASSLQGRTEAFF
TRBD1	TRBJ2-7	13	TRBV5-1	.	TGCGCCAGCAGCCTGGGACAGATCTACGAGCAGTACTTC	CASSLGQIYEQYF
TRBD1	TRBJ1-1	15	TRBV6-1	.	TGTGCCAGCCTTCAGAGGACAGGGGCGGGCAATGAAGCTTTCTTT	CASLQRTGAGNEAFF
TRBD1	TRBJ2-1	16	TRBV4-1	.	TGCGCCAGCAGCACCGCAGGGGGCGGGTACTACAATGAGCAGTTCTTC	CASSTAGGGYYNEQFF
.	TRBJ1-1	14	TRBV13	few	TGTGCCAGCAGCTTAGGCGGTCGGGGCACTGAAGCTTTCTTT	CASSLGGRGTEAFF
TRBD1	TRBJ2-5	16	TRBV30	.	TGTGCCTGGAGTGAGGGGGACAGGGGGCGTAGAGAGACCCAGTACTTC	CAWSEGDRGRRETQYF
.	TRBJ2-1	12	TRBV7-3	.	TGTGCCAGCAGCTCGCGACTAGGTGAGCAGTTCTTC	CASSSRLGEQFF
.	TRBJ1-2	15	TRBV9	few	TGTGCCAGCAGCGTAGCCCTGACGGTAAACTATGGCTACACCTTC	CASSVALTVNYGYTF